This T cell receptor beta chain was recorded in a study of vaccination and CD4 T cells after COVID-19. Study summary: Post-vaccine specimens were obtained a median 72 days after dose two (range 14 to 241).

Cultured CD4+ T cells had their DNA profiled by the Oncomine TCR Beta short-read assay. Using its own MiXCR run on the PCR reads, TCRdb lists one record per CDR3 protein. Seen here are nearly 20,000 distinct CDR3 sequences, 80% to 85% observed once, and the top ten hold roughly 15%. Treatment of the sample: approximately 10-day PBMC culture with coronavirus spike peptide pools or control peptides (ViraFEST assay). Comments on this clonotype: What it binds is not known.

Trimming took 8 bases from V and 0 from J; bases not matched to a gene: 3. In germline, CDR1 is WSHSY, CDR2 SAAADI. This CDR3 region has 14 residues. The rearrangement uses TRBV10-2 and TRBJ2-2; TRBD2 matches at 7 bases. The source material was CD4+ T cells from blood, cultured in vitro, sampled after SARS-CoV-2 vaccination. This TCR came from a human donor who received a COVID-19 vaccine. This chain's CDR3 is CASGTNPNTGELFF. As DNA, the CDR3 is TGCGCCAGCGGGACTAACCCGAACACCGGGGAGCTGTTTTTT.